These 31 T cell receptor beta chains came from one sample sequenced in a study of blood T cell repertoires in COVID-19. TCRdb's table, derived via immunoSEQ multiplex PCR, lists solely in-frame clones and lacks some. The data contain roughly 410,000 clones, about nine tenths of them singletons. Source material: peripheral blood. Receptor source: a woman in her 40s with COVID-19, enrolled during active disease.

The chain recombines TRBV4-2 with TRBJ2-1; 7 nucleotides line up with TRBD1. J gave up 0 bases and V 3 bases, and 2 bases lay outside the gene matches. CDR3 length: 15 amino acids. Germline V gene data show CDR1 as LGHNA and CDR2 as YNFKEQ. In DNA form, the CDR3 reads TGTGCCAGCAGCCATGACAGGGACTCCTACAATGAGCAGTTCTTC. Amino acid sequence: CASSHDRDSYNEQFF.

This clone has only one observation. V is TRBV6-2 or TRBV6-3 and J is TRBJ2-7; TRBD1 aligns across 8 bases. J lost 0 bases, V lost 2 bases, and 12 bases had no gene match. This CDR3 has 18 residues. Germline CDR1 reads MNHEY; CDR2 reads SVGEGT. CDR3 protein: CASSYPSGQGMTSYEQYF. CDR3 DNA sequence: TGTGCCAGCAGTTACCCCAGCGGACAGGGTATGACCTCCTACGAGCAGTACTTC.

The chain carries TRBV28 and TRBJ1-2, with 8 bases aligning to TRBD1. V was pared by 6 bases and J by 5 bases, with 11 bases of the junction left unmatched. The germline CDR1 and CDR2 sequences are MDHEN and SYDVKM. CDR3 size: 15 residues. CDR3 bases: TGTGCCAGCAGATTAGGGGACAGACAGGGGTATGGCTACACCTTC. This codes for CASRLGDRQGYGYTF.

V is TRBV2 and J is TRBJ2-7; the match to TRBD2 covers 13 bases. This CDR3 contains 16 residues. CDR1 SNHLY and CDR2 FYNNEI come from the germline V gene. The junction had 9 bases not matched to a gene; V was cut back by 6 bases and J by 4 bases. The CDR3 sequence: CASSFKTGLAGYEQYF. CDR3 in DNA: TGTGCCAGCAGCTTTAAGACGGGACTAGCGGGGTACGAGCAGTACTTC. The complete variable domain, with remaining parts taken from reference TRBV2 and TRBJ2-7, reads EPEVTQTPSHQVTQMGQEVILRCVPISNHLYFYWYRQILGQKVEFLVSFYNNEISEKSEIFDDQFSVERPDGSNFTLKIRSTKLEDSAMYFCASSFKTGLAGYEQYFGPGTRLTVT.

The chain employs TRBV20-1 and TRBJ2-2; TRBD1 matches 7 bases. J gave up 6 bases and V 3 bases, and 13 bases lay outside the gene matches. CDR3 length: 16 residues. CDR1 DFQATT and CDR2 SNEGSKA come from the germline V gene (reference sequence). The CDR3 loop is CSASPFDRAGAGELFF. The CDR3 coding sequence is TGCAGTGCTAGTCCTTTTGACAGGGCGGGCGCCGGGGAGCTGTTTTTT.

CDR3 sequence: CASSLIRSRYGYTF. As DNA, the CDR3 is TGTGCCAGCAGCTTGATCAGGTCTCGCTATGGCTACACCTTC. The chain uses TRBV5-8 and TRBJ1-2; D is undetermined. The CDR3 totals 14 residues. The V end lost 1 base, the J end lost 4 bases, and 11 bases lay between the germline ends. Germline V gives CDR1 SGHTS, CDR2 YDEGEE.

This chain uses TRBV6-5 with TRBJ2-5, with unresolved D. The CDR3 is made up of 15 amino acids. The V gene lost 0 bases and the J gene lost 1 base, with 9 bases spanning the gap. The germline V gene has CDR1 MNHEY and CDR2 SVGAGI. The CDR3 here is CASSYSYRFQETQYF. The CDR3 nucleotides read TGTGCCAGCAGTTACTCGTACCGGTTCCAAGAGACCCAGTACTTC.

V is TRBV7-3 and J is TRBJ1-2, with 10 bases that match TRBD1. With 4 bases clipped from V and 8 bases from J, the junction kept 10 bases outside the gene matches. The CDR3 length is 15 residues. Germline CDR1 reads SGHTA; CDR2 reads FQGTGA. The DNA for the CDR3 is TGTGCCAGCAGCTCGACAGGGGGCTGGAACGAGGGCTACACCTTC. This gives the protein CASSSTGGWNEGYTF.

V gene TRBV3-1 (or the pseudogene TRBV3-2) combines with J gene TRBJ1-5; possibly TRBD1 for D (5 bases). Looked up from germline, CDR1 is LGHDT and CDR2 is YNNKEL (reference sequence). V lost 0 bases, J lost 2 bases, and 29 bases lay in between. The CDR3 runs 22 residues. The CDR3 loop reads CASSQELGPSFYGGQGNQPQHF. CDR3 nucleotides: TGTGCCAGCAGCCAAGAGTTGGGGCCGAGTTTTTACGGCGGCCAGGGCAATCAGCCCCAGCATTTT.

The gene calls are TRBV7-2 and TRBJ1-1, with D unresolved. The V end was cut by 1 base, the J end by 5 bases, with 14 bases between. The CDR3 runs to 15 residues. Germline V lookup: CDR1 SGHTA, CDR2 FQGNSA. The CDR3 nucleotides read TGTGCCAGCAGCTTAGGTGTGACACTAGGTACTGAAGCTTTCTTT. Residues: CASSLGVTLGTEAFF.

This chain connects TRBV30 to TRBJ1-1; possibly TRBD1 for D (5 bases). Per the germline V gene, CDR1 is GTSNPN and CDR2 is SVGIG (reference sequence). Trimming left V 1 base short and J 11 bases short, with 17 bases between. The CDR3 totals 13 residues. The CDR3 protein is CAWSEFQGIRAFF. The CDR3 DNA follows: TGTGCCTGGAGTGAGTTTCAGGGAATTCGGGCTTTCTTT.

The chain recombines TRBV28 with TRBJ1-1; D unclear. The germline V gene encodes CDR1 MDHEN and CDR2 SYDVKM. The CDR3 covers 14 residues. V was pared by 4 bases and J by 6 bases, with 15 bases between. CDR3 DNA: TGTGCCAGCAGTTCCCTTTATCATACGGCTGAAGCTTTCTTT. This encodes CASSSLYHTAEAFF.

The V and J genes are TRBV19 and TRBJ2-1; weak D call: TRBD2 (5 bases). This CDR3 has 14 amino acids. CDR1 LNHDA and CDR2 SQIVND come from the germline V gene (reference sequence). V was clipped by 5 bases and J by 0 bases, with 8 bases between them. CDR3 DNA sequence: TGTGCCAGTAGTTCTGGGAGCTCCTACAATGAGCAGTTCTTC. It yields the protein CASSSGSSYNEQFF. Drawing the rest from reference TRBV19 and TRBJ2-1, the complete variable domain is DGGITQSPKYLFRKEGQNVTLSCEQNLNHDAMYWYRQDPGQGLRLIYYSQIVNDFQKGDIAEGYSVSREKKESFPLTVTSAQKNPTAFYLCASSSGSSYNEQFFGPGTRLTVL.

The V and J genes are TRBV6-6 and TRBJ1-6; perhaps TRBD1 as D (6 bases). The CDR3 totals 15 residues. Trimming stripped 2 bases from V and 9 bases from J, with 14 bases between. The germline V gene encodes CDR1 MNHNY and CDR2 SVGAGI (reference sequence). As DNA, the CDR3 is TGTGCCAGCAGTTACGGCGGGGGGCCAACTTCACCCCTCCACTTT. This codes for CASSYGGGPTSPLHF.

This clone was counted only a few times. V gene TRBV7-3 combines with J gene TRBJ1-1; TRBD1 might be the D (6 bases). With 5 bases removed from V and 6 bases from J, the gap between germline ends came to 13 bases. Germline V lookup: CDR1 SGHTA, CDR2 FQGTGA. This CDR3 contains 13 residues. CDR3 protein: CASSATGTSEAFF. CDR3 DNA sequence: TGTGCCAGCAGCGCAACCGGGACATCTGAAGCTTTCTTT.

The chain employs TRBV3-1 (or the pseudogene TRBV3-2) and TRBJ1-1; the D gene is possibly TRBD1 (5 bases). Germline loops: CDR1 LGHDT, CDR2 YNNKEL (reference sequence). The CDR3 extends over 14 amino acids. The V gene lost 0 bases and the J gene lost 7 bases, with 12 bases spanning the gap. CDR3 region: CASSQDATAFEAFF. As DNA, the CDR3 is TGTGCCAGCAGCCAAGATGCGACAGCCTTTGAAGCTTTCTTT.

The rearrangement joins TRBV19 to TRBJ2-7; 8 nucleotides agree with TRBD1. Germline trimming cut 4 bases from V and 0 bases from J; bases unmatched to any gene: 11. The CDR3 sequence is 17 residues long. Germline loops: CDR1 LNHDA, CDR2 SQIVND (reference sequence). The CDR3 protein is CASSTKRTGPSSYEQYF. CDR3 sequence (DNA): TGTGCCAGTAGTACCAAAAGGACAGGGCCGAGCTCCTACGAGCAGTACTTC.

CDR3 sequence reads: CASSPARRQETQYF. The CDR3 bases are TGTGCCAGCAGCCCGGCGAGGAGGCAAGAGACCCAGTACTTC. The chain is built from TRBV9 and TRBJ2-5; D is possibly TRBD2 (5 bases). CDR1 and CDR2 from the germline V gene are SGDLS and YYNGEE. The CDR3 extends over 14 amino acids. V was clipped by 4 bases and J by 2 bases, with 12 bases between them.

DNA for the CDR3: TGTGCCAGCAGAACCGACAGGGGACGCACTGAAGCTTTCTTT. It is translated as CASRTDRGRTEAFF. J is TRBJ1-1 and V is TRBV6-5; 8 bases are a match to TRBD1. CDR1 MNHEY and CDR2 SVGAGI come from the germline V gene. The trim removed 6 bases at V and 4 bases at J, leaving 7 bases unmatched. The CDR3 consists of 14 residues.

V is TRBV6-6 and J is TRBJ1-5, with 7 nucleotides matching TRBD1. The V gene end was trimmed by 10 bases and the J gene end by 4 bases; junction bases not matched to a gene: 4. CDR3 length equals 12 residues. CDR1 and CDR2 (germline): MNHNY, SVGAGI (reference sequence). The CDR3 region is CATTGANQPQHF. The CDR3, as DNA: TGTGCCACCACAGGGGCGAATCAGCCCCAGCATTTT.

The CDR3 coding sequence is TGTGCCAGCAGCGTAGTGGACAGGGGCTACGAGCAGTACTTC. Its translation: CASSVVDRGYEQYF. The V gene is TRBV9, the J gene TRBJ2-7, with 9 bases aligning to TRBD1. The J segment lost 3 bases and the V segment lost 0 bases, leaving 1 base of the junction unmatched. This CDR3 has 14 residues. The germline V gene encodes CDR1 SGDLS and CDR2 YYNGEE.

The gene calls are TRBV27 and TRBJ2-1, with TRBD2 identical over 10 bases. CDR3 length: 16 amino acids. With 3 bases clipped from V and 4 bases from J, the junction kept 6 bases outside the gene matches. Germline CDR1 is MNHEY and CDR2 is SMNVEV (reference sequence). CDR3 nucleotides: TGTGCCAGCAGTTTCAATAGCGGGAGGCGGTACAATGAGCAGTTCTTC. Translated: CASSFNSGRRYNEQFF.

This clone was detected a few times. The chain has TRBV7-2 and TRBJ1-4; TRBD1 aligns across 8 bases. This CDR3 is 15 amino acids long. The J segment lost 5 bases and the V segment lost 3 bases, leaving 5 bases of the junction unmatched. The germline V gene has CDR1 SGHTA and CDR2 FQGNSA. The CDR3 region has the DNA TGTGCCAGCAGCTTGAAGACAGGGGCAAATGAAAAACTGTTTTTT. It translates to CASSLKTGANEKLFF.

The chain is built from TRBV29-1 and TRBJ2-1; 8 positions match TRBD1. This CDR3 spans 14 amino acids. V lost 5 bases, J lost 4 bases, and 7 bases stayed unmatched. Germline V CDR1 and CDR2: SQVTM, ANQGSEA. The CDR3 DNA is TGCAGCGTTCAAGGACAGGGAAGATACAATGAGCAGTTCTTC. This translates into CSVQGQGRYNEQFF.

V gene TRBV7-3 combines with J gene TRBJ1-1; TRBD1 matches at 10 bases. V was pared by 3 bases and J by 10 bases, with 2 bases of the junction left unmatched. Germline CDR1 SGHTA, CDR2 FQGTGA. The CDR3 has 12 residues. The CDR3 DNA follows: TGTGCCAGCAGCTTCGGACAGGGGGTAGCTTTCTTT. It specifies CASSFGQGVAFF.

V is TRBV9 and J is TRBJ1-5, with D maybe TRBD1 (5 bases). V lost 4 bases and J lost 3, with 17 bases in between. Germline CDR1 reads SGDLS; CDR2 reads YYNGEE. The CDR3 spans 16 residues. The CDR3: CASSSPLDSSNQPQHF. CDR3 DNA sequence: TGTGCCAGCAGCTCTCCCCTAGACAGCTCCAATCAGCCCCAGCATTTT.

The count of this clone is one. The chain carries TRBV10-3 and TRBJ2-3; 12 bases line up with TRBD1. The germline V gene encodes CDR1 ENHRY and CDR2 SYGVKD. CDR3 length: 16 residues. The ends lost 4 bases at V and 2 bases at J; junction bases unmatched: 4. CDR3 protein: CAISGLGQGATDTQYF. The CDR3 DNA sequence: TGTGCCATCAGTGGACTGGGACAGGGGGCCACAGATACGCAGTATTTT.

The chain has TRBV9 and TRBJ1-2; D call uncertain. CDR1 is SGDLS, CDR2 YYNGEE, per germline. There are 12 residues in the CDR3. V shed 2 bases and J shed 4 bases, with 6 bases lying between them. CDR3 nucleotide sequence: TGTGCCAGCAGCGTGAACAGCTATGGCTACACCTTC. This translates into CASSVNSYGYTF.

The chain has TRBV9 and TRBJ2-2; D perhaps matches TRBD2 (6 bases). The V end lost 0 bases, the J end lost 0 bases, and 12 bases lay between the germline ends. Germline CDR1 SGDLS, CDR2 YYNGEE. The CDR3 spans 17 residues. The CDR3 DNA follows: TGTGCCAGCAGCGTAGTAGTCGGGGAGGCGAACACCGGGGAGCTGTTTTTT. Translated: CASSVVVGEANTGELFF.

The V call is TRBV5-4, the J call TRBJ1-3; TRBD1 is a possible D gene (5 bases). The CDR3 has 15 residues. V lost 0 bases and J 4 bases, leaving 11 bases between the germline ends. Germline V gene lookup returns CDR1 SGHNT and CDR2 YYREEE (reference sequence). In DNA form, the CDR3 reads TGTGCCAGCAGCTTGGGGGGCGCGGGAGGAAACACCATATATTTT. It translates to CASSLGGAGGNTIYF.

The chain recombines TRBV25-1 with TRBJ2-5; TRBD1 is a possible D gene (5 bases). The CDR3 totals 11 residues. Germline V lookup: CDR1 MGHDK, CDR2 SYGVNS. V was cut by 7 bases and J by 2 bases, with 5 bases left in between. The CDR3 here is CASKGQETQYF. The CDR3 nucleotides are TGTGCCAGCAAGGGGCAAGAGACCCAGTACTTC.